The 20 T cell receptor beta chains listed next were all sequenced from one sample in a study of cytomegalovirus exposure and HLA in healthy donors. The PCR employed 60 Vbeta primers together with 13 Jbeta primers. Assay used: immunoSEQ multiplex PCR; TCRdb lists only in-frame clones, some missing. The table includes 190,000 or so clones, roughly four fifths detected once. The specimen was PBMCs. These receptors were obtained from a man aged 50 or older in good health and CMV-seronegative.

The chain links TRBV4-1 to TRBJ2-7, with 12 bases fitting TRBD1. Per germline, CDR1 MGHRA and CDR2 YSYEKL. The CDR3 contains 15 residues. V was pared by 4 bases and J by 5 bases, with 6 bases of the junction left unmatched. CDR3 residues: CASSRPGTGGHEQYF. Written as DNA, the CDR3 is TGCGCCAGCAGCCGACCCGGGACAGGGGGCCACGAGCAGTACTTC.

CDR3 DNA: TGTGCCAGCAGCTTAAGTTGGTACCACCGGGTGGAGAGGGAGACCCAGTACTTC. It specifies CASSLSWYHRVERETQYF. The V gene is TRBV13, the J gene TRBJ2-5; D is undetermined. The CDR3 runs 18 residues. V lost 2 bases and J lost 5, with 24 bases in between. CDR1 PRHDT and CDR2 FYEKMQ come from the germline V gene (reference sequence).

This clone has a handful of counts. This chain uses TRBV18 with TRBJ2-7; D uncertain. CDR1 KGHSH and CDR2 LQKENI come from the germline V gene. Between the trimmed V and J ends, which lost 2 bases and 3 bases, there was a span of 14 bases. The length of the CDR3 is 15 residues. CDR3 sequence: CASSPKISLNYEQYF. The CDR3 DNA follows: TGTGCCAGCTCACCAAAGATCTCACTTAACTACGAGCAGTACTTC. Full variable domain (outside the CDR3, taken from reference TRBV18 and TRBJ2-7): NAGVMQNPRHLVRRRGQEARLRCSPMKGHSHVYWYRQLPEEGLKFMVYLQKENIIDESGMPKERFSAEFPKEGPSILRIQQVVRGDSAAYFCASSPKISLNYEQYFGPGTRLTVT.

Here the CDR3 reads CASSLSTRGEKLFF. The CDR3 DNA reads as TGTGCCAGCAGCCTATCCACAAGAGGTGAAAAACTGTTTTTT. V and J are TRBV7-2 and TRBJ1-4; D gene uncertain. The CDR3 has 14 amino acids. In germline, CDR1 is SGHTA, CDR2 FQGNSA. The germline V and J ends were trimmed by 5 bases and 7 bases, with 14 bases remaining between them.

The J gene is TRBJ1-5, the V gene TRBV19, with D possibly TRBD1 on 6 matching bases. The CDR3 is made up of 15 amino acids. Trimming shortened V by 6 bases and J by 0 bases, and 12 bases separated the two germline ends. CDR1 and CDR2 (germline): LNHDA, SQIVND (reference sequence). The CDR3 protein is CASRPRGASNQPQHF. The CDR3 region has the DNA TGTGCCAGTAGACCCAGGGGAGCTAGCAATCAGCCCCAGCATTTT.

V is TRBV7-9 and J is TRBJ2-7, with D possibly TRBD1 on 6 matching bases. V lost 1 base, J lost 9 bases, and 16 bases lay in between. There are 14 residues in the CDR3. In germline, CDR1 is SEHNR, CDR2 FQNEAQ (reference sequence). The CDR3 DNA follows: TGTGCCAGCAGCTTAGATAGGGGGACCCACATGCAGTACTTC. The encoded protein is CASSLDRGTHMQYF.

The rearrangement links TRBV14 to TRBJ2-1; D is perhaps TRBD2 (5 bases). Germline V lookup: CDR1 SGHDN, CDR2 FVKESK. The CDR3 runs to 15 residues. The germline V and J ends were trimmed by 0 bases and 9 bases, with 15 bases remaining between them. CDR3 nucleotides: TGTGCCAGCAGCCAAGATGGACTGCGTCACGCTGAGCAGTTCTTC. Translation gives CASSQDGLRHAEQFF.

The CDR3, as DNA: TGTGCCAGCAGCCCCTATACCGGGGAGCTGTTTTTT. Translation: CASSPYTGELFF. The chain carries TRBV7-3 and TRBJ2-2; D is uncertain. Germline CDR1 and CDR2: SGHTA and FQGTGA. The V and J ends lost 5 bases and 5 bases respectively, with 6 bases between them. The CDR3 sequence is 12 residues long. Full variable domain (remainder filled in from reference TRBV7-3 and TRBJ2-2): GAGVSQTPSNKVTEKGKYVELRCDPISGHTALYWYRQSLGQGPEFLIYFQGTGAADDSGLPNDRFFAVRPEGSVSTLKIQRTERGDSAVYLCASSPYTGELFFGEGSRLTVL.

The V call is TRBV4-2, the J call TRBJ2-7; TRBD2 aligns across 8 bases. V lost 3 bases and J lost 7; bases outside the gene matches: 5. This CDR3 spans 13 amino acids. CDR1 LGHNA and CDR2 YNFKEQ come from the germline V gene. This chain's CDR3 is CASSQREVGEQYF. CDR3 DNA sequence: TGTGCCAGCAGCCAGCGGGAGGTGGGTGAGCAGTACTTC.

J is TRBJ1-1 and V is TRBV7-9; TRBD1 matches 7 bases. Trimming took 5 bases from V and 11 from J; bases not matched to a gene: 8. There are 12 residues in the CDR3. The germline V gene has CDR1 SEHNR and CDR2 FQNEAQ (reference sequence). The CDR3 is CASSPVDRAAFF. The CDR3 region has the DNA TGTGCCAGCAGCCCGGTAGACAGGGCGGCTTTCTTT.

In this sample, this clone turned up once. The CDR3 sequence: CASTAGQGGGYTF. CDR3 in DNA: TGCGCCAGCACTGCGGGACAGGGAGGAGGCTACACCTTC. The V and J genes are TRBV10-2 and TRBJ1-2, with TRBD1 identical over 9 bases. CDR1 is WSHSY and CDR2 is SAAADI in the germline V gene. The CDR3 is 13 residues long. V dropped 7 bases and J dropped 8; count of bases not matched to a gene: 8.

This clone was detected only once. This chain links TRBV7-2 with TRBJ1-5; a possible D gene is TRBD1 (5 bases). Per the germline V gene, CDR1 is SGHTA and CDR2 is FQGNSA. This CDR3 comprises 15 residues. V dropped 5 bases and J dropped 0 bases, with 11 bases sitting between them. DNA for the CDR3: TGTGCCAGCAGCCCCGACGGACATAGCAATCAGCCCCAGCATTTT. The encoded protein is CASSPDGHSNQPQHF.

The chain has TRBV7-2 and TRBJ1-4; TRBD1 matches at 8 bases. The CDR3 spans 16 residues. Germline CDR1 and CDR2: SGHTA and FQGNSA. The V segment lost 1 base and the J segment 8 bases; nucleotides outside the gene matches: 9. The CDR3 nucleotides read TGTGCCAGCAGCTTAGTTCCACAGGGGGAAAGCGAAAAACTGTTTTTT. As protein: CASSLVPQGESEKLFF.

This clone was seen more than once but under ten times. The CDR3 loop is CASSSGQGNQPQHF. CDR3 bases: TGTGCCAGCAGTTCTGGACAGGGGAATCAGCCCCAGCATTTT. The chain couples TRBV6-6 to TRBJ1-5; 9 bases are shared with TRBD1. Germline loops: CDR1 MNHNY, CDR2 SVGAGI (reference sequence). Trimming at V came to 4 bases and at J to 4 bases, leaving 2 bases not matched to a gene. This CDR3 is built from 14 residues.

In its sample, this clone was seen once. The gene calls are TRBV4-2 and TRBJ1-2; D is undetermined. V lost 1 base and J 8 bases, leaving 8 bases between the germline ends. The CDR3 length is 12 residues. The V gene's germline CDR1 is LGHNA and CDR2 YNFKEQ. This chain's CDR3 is CASSQGRYGYTF. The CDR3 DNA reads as TGTGCCAGCAGCCAAGGCAGGTACGGCTACACCTTC.

The CDR3 sequence is CATCPGGTLTGELFF. The CDR3 DNA reads as TGTGCCACTTGCCCTGGGGGGACGCTCACCGGGGAGCTGTTTTTT. The chain links TRBV15 to TRBJ2-2; a weak D match, TRBD2 (6 bases). CDR3 length: 15 amino acids. The V and J ends lost 9 bases and 4 bases respectively, with 18 bases between them. The germline gives CDR1 LNHNV, CDR2 YYDKDF (reference sequence).

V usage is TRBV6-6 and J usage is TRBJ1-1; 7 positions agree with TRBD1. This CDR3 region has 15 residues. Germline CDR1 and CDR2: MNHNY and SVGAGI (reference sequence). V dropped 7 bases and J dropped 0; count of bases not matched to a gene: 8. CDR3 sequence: CASMWDSSLNTEAFF. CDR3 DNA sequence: TGTGCCAGCATGTGGGACAGCAGTTTGAACACTGAAGCTTTCTTT.

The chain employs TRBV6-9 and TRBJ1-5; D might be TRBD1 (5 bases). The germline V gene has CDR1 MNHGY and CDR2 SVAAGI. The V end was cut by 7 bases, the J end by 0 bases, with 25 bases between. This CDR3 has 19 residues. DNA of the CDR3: TGTGCCAGCACCCATGGAGGGACCTCAAATTCTTATAGCAATCAGCCCCAGCATTTT. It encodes CASTHGGTSNSYSNQPQHF.

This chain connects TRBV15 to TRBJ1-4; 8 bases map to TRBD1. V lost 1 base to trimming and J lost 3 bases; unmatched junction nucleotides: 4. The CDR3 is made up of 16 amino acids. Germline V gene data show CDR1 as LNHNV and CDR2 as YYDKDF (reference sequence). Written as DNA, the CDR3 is TGTGCCACCAGCAGAGGGCAGGGGGCGCCTAATGAAAAACTGTTTTTT. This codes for CATSRGQGAPNEKLFF.

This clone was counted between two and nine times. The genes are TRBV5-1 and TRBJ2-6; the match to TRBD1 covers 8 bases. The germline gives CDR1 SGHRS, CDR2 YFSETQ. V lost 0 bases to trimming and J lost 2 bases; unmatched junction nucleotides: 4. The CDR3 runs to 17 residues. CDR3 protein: CASSLAAGGTGANVLTF. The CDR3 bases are TGCGCCAGCAGCTTGGCGGCAGGGGGCACTGGGGCCAACGTCCTGACTTTC.